Listed here is a single T cell receptor (beta chain). This sample is drawn from a study of early T cells in non-severe SARS-CoV-2 infection. Overall study: With bulk RNA from unsorted whole blood as input, sequencing yielded unpaired chains.

cDNA molecules, individually, were tagged with unique molecular identifiers. MiXCR, run by TCRdb on the 5' RACE reads, gives a single entry per CDR3 protein. Here the sample spans 84,000 or so distinct CDR3 sequences, about 14% being singletons. The germline V gene encodes CDR1 MRHNA and CDR2 SNTAGT. Between the trimmed V and J ends, which lost 0 bases and 8 bases, there was a span of 16 bases. There are 16 residues in the CDR3. The TCR sequence derives from an adult who was a healthcare worker with PCR-confirmed SARS-CoV-2 infection or an uninfected control (not recorded which). The chain joins TRBV6-4 to TRBJ1-4; weak D call: TRBD1 (6 bases). The source material was whole blood. The CDR3 nucleotides are TGTGCCAGCAGTGACTCTGGGGGCGGTCAGCCCGAAAAACTGTTTTTT. Residues: CASSDSGGGQPEKLFF.